Listed here are 27 T cell receptor beta chains from one sample, sequenced in a study of blood T cell repertoires in COVID-19. Assay: immunoSEQ multiplex PCR; the TCRdb copy retains only in-frame clones and omits some. Among roughly 250,000 clones listed, 70% to 85% were seen once. The sample was peripheral blood. Receptors originate from an elderly woman with acute or convalescent COVID-19.

This CDR3 reads CASRASNQPQHF. The CDR3 DNA reads TGTGCCAGCAGGGCATCCAATCAGCCCCAGCATTTT. The J gene is TRBJ1-5, the V gene TRBV2; D is unclear. Germline lookup yields CDR1 SNHLY and CDR2 FYNNEI. V lost 6 bases, J lost 3 bases, and 6 bases lay in between. The CDR3 covers 12 residues.

The V and J genes are TRBV6-6 and TRBJ1-5; no clear D. The CDR3 loop spans 14 amino acids. Trimming pared 6 bases from V and 0 bases from J, leaving 9 bases between. CDR1 is MNHNY, CDR2 SVGAGI, per germline (reference sequence). In DNA form, the CDR3 reads TGTGCCAGCAGCAGATCGGGTAGCAATCAGCCCCAGCATTTT. Translating gives CASSRSGSNQPQHF.

The gene calls are TRBV7-9 and TRBJ1-2, with D possibly TRBD1 on 6 matching bases. The CDR3 contains 17 residues. V was shortened by 1 base and J by 4 bases, with 19 bases between the two germline ends. Germline values: CDR1 SEHNR, CDR2 FQNEAQ (reference sequence). CDR3 region: CASSLGTGTNTIYGYTF. The CDR3 region has the DNA TGTGCCAGCAGCTTAGGAACAGGGACAAACACCATCTATGGCTACACCTTC. Full variable domain (outside the CDR3, taken from reference TRBV7-9 and TRBJ1-2): DTGVSQNPRHKITKRGQNVTFRCDPISEHNRLYWYRQTLGQGPEFLTYFQNEAQLEKSRLLSDRFSAERPKGSFSTLEIQRTEQGDSAMYLCASSLGTGTNTIYGYTFGSGTRLTVV.

The rearrangement uses TRBV19 and TRBJ1-6; D is uncertain. Trimming took off 5 bases at V and 4 bases at J, with 9 bases between the two ends. CDR3 length equals 14 residues. Germline V lookup: CDR1 LNHDA, CDR2 SQIVND (reference sequence). CDR3 in DNA: TGTGCCAGTAGTTCTTCGGGGTATAATTCACCCCTCCACTTT. Translated, it gives CASSSSGYNSPLHF.

The chain is built from TRBV11-2 and TRBJ1-2; 7 bases map to TRBD1. The CDR3 loop spans 13 amino acids. V lost 3 bases to trimming and J lost 6 bases; unmatched junction nucleotides: 4. Germline V gene data show CDR1 as SGHAT and CDR2 as FQNNGV. CDR3 amino acids: CASSFTGEHGYTF. CDR3 DNA: TGTGCCAGCAGCTTTACAGGGGAGCATGGCTACACCTTC. The variable domain in full, with the rest retrieved from reference TRBV11-2 and TRBJ1-2, is EAGVAQSPRYKIIEKRQSVAFWCNPISGHATLYWYQQILGQGPKLLIQFQNNGVVDDSQLPKDRFSAERLKGVDSTLKIQPAKLEDSAVYLCASSFTGEHGYTFGSGTRLTVV.

The gene calls are TRBV7-2 and TRBJ2-7; D is ambiguous. The CDR3 runs 11 residues. The germline gives CDR1 SGHTA, CDR2 FQGNSA. Trimming cost V 4 bases and J 2 bases, with 3 bases left between them. CDR3 nucleotides: TGTGCCAGCAGCTCAACCTACGAGCAGTACTTC. Its translation is CASSSTYEQYF.

J is TRBJ1-4 and V is TRBV5-1; possibly TRBD1 for D (5 bases). V was cut by 0 bases and J by 2 bases, with 8 bases left in between. The CDR3 is 15 amino acids. CDR1 is SGHRS and CDR2 is YFSETQ in the germline V gene. DNA of the CDR3: TGCGCCAGCAGCTTGGATGGGGGGACTAATGAAAAACTGTTTTTT. Amino acids: CASSLDGGTNEKLFF.

This chain uses TRBV5-4 with TRBJ2-7, with a tentative D call TRBD1 (6 bases). Germline CDR1 SGHNT, CDR2 YYREEE (reference sequence). V lost 3 bases, J lost 6 bases, and 16 bases lay in between. CDR3 length: 14 amino acids. The CDR3 nucleotides are TGTGCCAGCAGCTCGCCTATACAGGGCGGCGAGCAGTACTTC. Translation gives CASSSPIQGGEQYF.

This clone was seen only a few times. The rearrangement joins TRBV15 to TRBJ1-3, with no clear D. Germline lookup yields CDR1 LNHNV and CDR2 YYDKDF (reference sequence). This CDR3 has 15 residues. V was shortened by 1 base and J by 2 bases, with 9 bases between the two germline ends. CDR3 sequence reads: CATSRGAGPGNTIYF. CDR3 bases: TGTGCCACCAGCAGAGGGGCAGGCCCTGGAAACACCATATATTTT. Using reference TRBV15 and TRBJ1-3 for the parts outside the CDR3, the full variable domain is DAMVIQNPRYQVTQFGKPVTLSCSQTLNHNVMYWYQQKSSQAPKLLFHYYDKDFNNEADTPDNFQSRRPNTSFCFLDIRSPGLGDTAMYLCATSRGAGPGNTIYFGEGSWLTVV.

A note on this clone: Compared with germline, one end of the junction differs, possibly owing to a read error. V usage is TRBV7-7 and J usage is TRBJ2-7; 7 bases are shared with TRBD1. CDR3 size: 12 residues. The germline CDR1 and CDR2 sequences are SSHAT and FNYEAQ (reference sequence). CDR3: CASSPTGVEQYF. DNA for the CDR3: TGTGCTAGCAGCCCTACAGGGGTCGAGCAGTACTTC.

This chain uses TRBV2 with TRBJ2-2; D is unclear. CDR3 length equals 13 residues. The V end lost 6 bases, the J end lost 4 bases, and 9 bases lay between the germline ends. The germline gives CDR1 SNHLY, CDR2 FYNNEI. The CDR3 nucleotides are TGTGCCAGCAGCTCCGGTGGCACCGGGGAGCTGTTTTTT. It yields the protein CASSSGGTGELFF. Full variable domain (missing parts from reference TRBV2 and TRBJ2-2): EPEVTQTPSHQVTQMGQEVILRCVPISNHLYFYWYRQILGQKVEFLVSFYNNEISEKSEIFDDQFSVERPDGSNFTLKIRSTKLEDSAMYFCASSSGGTGELFFGEGSRLTVL.

The chain employs TRBV19 and TRBJ2-7, with 12 bases that match TRBD1. Unmatched junction bases numbered 11, after V lost 5 bases and J lost 3 bases. Germline loops: CDR1 LNHDA, CDR2 SQIVND (reference sequence). CDR3 size: 17 residues. Here the CDR3 reads CASSYGTGGAKVYEQYF. CDR3 nucleotides: TGTGCCAGTAGTTACGGGACAGGGGGCGCGAAAGTCTACGAGCAGTACTTC.

In its sample, this clone was seen a few times. The chain combines TRBV18 with TRBJ1-2, with 9 bases identical to TRBD1. The CDR3 contains 15 residues. Trimming cost V 6 bases and J 8 bases; bases outside gene matches: 13. Germline values: CDR1 KGHSH, CDR2 LQKENI. The CDR3 sequence is CASSRDRDDRRGYTF. The CDR3 region has the DNA TGTGCCAGCTCCCGGGACAGGGATGACCGTAGGGGCTACACCTTC.

CDR3 nucleotides: TGCGCCAGCAGCTTGGATTCTAGCGGGGGCCACGAGCAGTACTTC. Translation: CASSLDSSGGHEQYF. This sequence joins TRBV5-1 and TRBJ2-7, with 10 nucleotides matching TRBD2. In germline, CDR1 is SGHRS, CDR2 YFSETQ. After removal of 0 bases from V and 5 bases from J, the junction contained 5 bases not matched to a gene. The CDR3 is 15 amino acids.

This clone was picked up a small number of times. The chain joins TRBV27 to TRBJ2-7; 7 bases fit TRBD1. V lost 6 bases and J lost 6; bases outside the gene matches: 20. The V gene's germline CDR1 is MNHEY and CDR2 SMNVEV (reference sequence). The CDR3 has 17 residues. This CDR3 is CASRSSPGQVGDFEQYF. Here the CDR3 DNA reads TGTGCCAGCAGATCTTCACCCGGACAGGTAGGGGATTTCGAGCAGTACTTC.

The V gene is TRBV29-1, the J gene TRBJ1-2, with D maybe TRBD1 (5 bases). CDR1 is SQVTM and CDR2 is ANQGSEA in the germline V gene. The CDR3 runs 14 residues. V was clipped by 3 bases and J by 7 bases, with 18 bases between them. The CDR3 reads CSVDTRDYSPGYTF. CDR3 bases: TGCAGCGTTGATACCCGGGACTACTCCCCTGGCTACACCTTC. The full variable domain, in which reference TRBV29-1 and TRBJ1-2 provide the parts outside the CDR3, is SAVISQKPSRDICQRGTSLTIQCQVDSQVTMMFWYRQQPGQSLTLIATANQGSEATYESGFVIDKFPISRPNLTFSTLTVSNMSPEDSSIYLCSVDTRDYSPGYTFGSGTRLTVV.

This clone was detected only once. The V call is TRBV10-2, the J call TRBJ2-1, with 11 positions matching TRBD1. Germline V lookup: CDR1 WSHSY, CDR2 SAAADI. The length of the CDR3 is 16 residues. V gave up 7 bases and J gave up 4 bases; unmatched junction bases: 9. The CDR3 DNA reads TGCGCCAGCAACGCCGGGACAGGGGGTTGGTACAATGAGCAGTTCTTC. It yields the protein CASNAGTGGWYNEQFF.

This chain links TRBV2 with TRBJ2-1; TRBD2 agrees at 9 bases. The V and J ends lost 6 bases and 7 bases, in that order; junction bases with no gene match: 7. The germline V gene has CDR1 SNHLY and CDR2 FYNNEI. The CDR3 runs to 14 residues. The CDR3 protein is CASRRASGENEQFF. DNA for the CDR3: TGTGCCAGCAGGAGGGCTAGCGGGGAGAATGAGCAGTTCTTC.

This clone was seen a few times. This chain links TRBV3-1 (or the pseudogene TRBV3-2) with TRBJ2-7; 8 positions agree with TRBD2. CDR3 size: 18 residues. Trimming at V came to 1 base and at J to 7 bases, leaving 18 bases not matched to a gene. CDR1 LGHDT and CDR2 YNNKEL come from the germline V gene (reference sequence). DNA of the CDR3: TGTGCCAGCAGCCAAGGGGCCAATAGAGCGGGGGCCCTGAGGGAGCAGTACTTC. It translates to CASSQGANRAGALREQYF.

The chain carries TRBV5-1 and TRBJ2-7, with 12 bases lining up with TRBD2. The CDR3 covers 15 residues. Germline V CDR1 and CDR2: SGHRS, YFSETQ. Unmatched junction bases numbered 9, after V lost 4 bases and J lost 7 bases. The CDR3 DNA reads TGCGCCAGCAGCAACGCCCTAGCGGGGGGGCTTGAGCAGTACTTC. Translating it yields CASSNALAGGLEQYF.

J is TRBJ2-3 and V is TRBV3-1 (or the pseudogene TRBV3-2); D may be TRBD2 (6 bases). Germline values: CDR1 LGHDT, CDR2 YNNKEL (reference sequence). The CDR3 totals 15 residues. Trimming stripped 4 bases from V and 0 bases from J, with 11 bases between. The CDR3 DNA follows: TGTGCCAGCAGCCCAGTAGCGGTGAGCACAGATACGCAGTATTTT. Its translation is CASSPVAVSTDTQYF.

The chain is built from TRBV7-2 and TRBJ2-1; maybe TRBD1 (6 bases). Germline values: CDR1 SGHTA, CDR2 FQGNSA. There are 14 residues in the CDR3. Trimming stripped 2 bases from V and 7 bases from J, with 12 bases between. This CDR3 is CASSLNRALNEQFF. Here the CDR3 DNA reads TGTGCCAGCAGCTTAAACAGGGCCCTGAATGAGCAGTTCTTC.

The chain couples TRBV19 to TRBJ2-3; tentative D call: TRBD1 (6 bases). There are 14 residues in the CDR3. From germline, CDR1 is LNHDA and CDR2 SQIVND (reference sequence). V lost 7 bases and J 3 bases, leaving 14 bases between the germline ends. The CDR3, as DNA: TGTGCCAGTAAAGCCAGGGGAGCGACAGATACGCAGTATTTT. Translating it yields CASKARGATDTQYF.

The gene calls are TRBV11-2 and TRBJ1-6, with no clear D. Germline CDR1 reads SGHAT; CDR2 reads FQNNGV. V was pared by 2 bases and J by 9 bases, with 17 bases between. The CDR3 is 16 amino acids. The CDR3 DNA reads as TGTGCCAGCAGCTTAAGGGCGGATCCGGGATTTTCACCCCTCCACTTT. Its translation: CASSLRADPGFSPLHF.

In DNA, the CDR3 is TGTGCCATCAGGGCAGACAGGGGCAATCAGCCCCAGCATTTT. Translation gives CAIRADRGNQPQHF. The chain has TRBV10-3 and TRBJ1-5; 7 bases fit TRBD1. The CDR3 spans 14 residues. Germline CDR1 and CDR2: ENHRY and SYGVKD. Trimming took 6 bases from V and 2 from J; bases not matched to a gene: 4.

The chain couples TRBV7-2 to TRBJ2-1; TRBD2 matches at 11 bases. This CDR3 region has 15 residues. Germline CDR1 reads SGHTA; CDR2 reads FQGNSA. Losses at the gene ends were 1 base for V and 7 bases for J; bases not matched to a gene: 3. The CDR3 DNA reads TGTGCCAGCAGCTTAGTAGGGACTAGCGGAAATGAGCAGTTCTTC. Translated, it gives CASSLVGTSGNEQFF.

The J gene is TRBJ2-5, the V gene TRBV5-1; TRBD1 agrees at 9 bases. The germline V gene has CDR1 SGHRS and CDR2 YFSETQ. The CDR3 extends over 14 amino acids. V lost 3 bases and J lost 5; bases outside the gene matches: 5. CDR3 sequence: CASSSGTGRETQYF. CDR3 in DNA: TGCGCCAGCAGCTCGGGGACAGGGCGGGAGACCCAGTACTTC.